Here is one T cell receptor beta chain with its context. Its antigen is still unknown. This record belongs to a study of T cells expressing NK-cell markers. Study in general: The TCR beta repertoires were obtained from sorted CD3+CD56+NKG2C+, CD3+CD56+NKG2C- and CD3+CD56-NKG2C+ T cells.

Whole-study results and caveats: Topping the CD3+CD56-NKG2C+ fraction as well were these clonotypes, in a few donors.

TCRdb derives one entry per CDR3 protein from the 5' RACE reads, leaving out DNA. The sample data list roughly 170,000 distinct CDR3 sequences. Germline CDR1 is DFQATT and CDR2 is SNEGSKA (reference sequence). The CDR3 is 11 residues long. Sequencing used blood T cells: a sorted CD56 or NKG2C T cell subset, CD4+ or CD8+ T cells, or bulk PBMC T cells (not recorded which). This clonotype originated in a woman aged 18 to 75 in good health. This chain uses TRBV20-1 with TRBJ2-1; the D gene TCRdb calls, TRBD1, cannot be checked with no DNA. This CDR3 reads CSARDHPGQFF.